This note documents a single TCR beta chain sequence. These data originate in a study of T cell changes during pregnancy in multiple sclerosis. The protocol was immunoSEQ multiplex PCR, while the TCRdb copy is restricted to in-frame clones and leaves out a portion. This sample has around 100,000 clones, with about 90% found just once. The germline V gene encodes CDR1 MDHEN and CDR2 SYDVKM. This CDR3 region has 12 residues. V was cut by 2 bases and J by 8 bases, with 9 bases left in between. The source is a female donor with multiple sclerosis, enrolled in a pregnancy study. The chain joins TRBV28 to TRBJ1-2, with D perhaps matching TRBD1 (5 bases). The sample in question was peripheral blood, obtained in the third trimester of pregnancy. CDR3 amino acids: CASSLSDRGYTF. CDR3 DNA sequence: TGTGCCAGCAGTTTAAGCGACAGAGGCTACACCTTC.